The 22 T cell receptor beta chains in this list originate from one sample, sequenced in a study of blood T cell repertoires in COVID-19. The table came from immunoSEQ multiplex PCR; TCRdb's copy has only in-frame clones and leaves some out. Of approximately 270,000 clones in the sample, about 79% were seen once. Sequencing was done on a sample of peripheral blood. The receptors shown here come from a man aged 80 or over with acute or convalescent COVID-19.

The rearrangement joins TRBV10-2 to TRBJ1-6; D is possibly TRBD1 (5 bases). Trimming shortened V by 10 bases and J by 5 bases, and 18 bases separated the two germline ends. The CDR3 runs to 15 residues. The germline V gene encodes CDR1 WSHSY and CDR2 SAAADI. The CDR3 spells CATRTLRGDNSPLHF. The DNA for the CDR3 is TGCGCCACACGGACCTTGCGGGGGGATAATTCACCCCTCCACTTT.

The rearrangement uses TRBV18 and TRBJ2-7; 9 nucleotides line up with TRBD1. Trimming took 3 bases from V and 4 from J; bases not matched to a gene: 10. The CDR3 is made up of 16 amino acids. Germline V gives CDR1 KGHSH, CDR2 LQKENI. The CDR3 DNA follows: TGTGCCAGCTCACCCCGAATAGGACAGGGGAGATACGAGCAGTACTTC. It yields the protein CASSPRIGQGRYEQYF.

As DNA, the CDR3 is TGCGCCAGCAGCTTGGGTAGGACAGGGATGAACACTGAAGCTTTCTTT. Protein sequence: CASSLGRTGMNTEAFF. J is TRBJ1-1 and V is TRBV5-1; TRBD1 matches 8 bases. J gave up 0 bases and V 0 bases, and 4 bases lay outside the gene matches. The CDR3 runs to 16 residues. Germline V gene lookup returns CDR1 SGHRS and CDR2 YFSETQ.

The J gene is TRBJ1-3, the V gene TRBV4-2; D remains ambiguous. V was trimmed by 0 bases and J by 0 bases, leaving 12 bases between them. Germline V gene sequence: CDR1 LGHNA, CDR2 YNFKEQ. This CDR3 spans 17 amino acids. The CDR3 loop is CASSQDSVRGSGNTIYF. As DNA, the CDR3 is TGTGCCAGCAGCCAAGATTCCGTCCGGGGCTCTGGAAACACCATATATTTT.

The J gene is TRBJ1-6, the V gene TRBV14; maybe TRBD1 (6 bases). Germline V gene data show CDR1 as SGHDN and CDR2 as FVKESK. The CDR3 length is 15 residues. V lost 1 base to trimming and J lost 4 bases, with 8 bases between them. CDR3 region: CASSQGQGYNSPLHF. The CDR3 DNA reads TGTGCCAGCAGCCAAGGGCAGGGGTATAATTCACCCCTCCACTTT.

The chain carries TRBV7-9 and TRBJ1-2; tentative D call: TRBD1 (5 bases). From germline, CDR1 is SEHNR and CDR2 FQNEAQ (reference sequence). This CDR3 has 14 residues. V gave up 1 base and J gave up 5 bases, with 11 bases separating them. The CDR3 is CASSLVGEEYGYTF. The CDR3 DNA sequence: TGTGCCAGCAGCTTAGTGGGGGAGGAGTATGGCTACACCTTC.

The CDR3 bases are TGCGCCAGCAGCTTACGACAGGGGGTTGGGGACACTGAAGCTTTCTTT. Translation: CASSLRQGVGDTEAFF. The chain joins TRBV5-1 to TRBJ1-1; 9 bases are shared with TRBD1. Germline CDR1 and CDR2: SGHRS and YFSETQ. The trim removed 2 bases at V and 3 bases at J, leaving 8 bases unmatched. The CDR3 has 16 amino acids.

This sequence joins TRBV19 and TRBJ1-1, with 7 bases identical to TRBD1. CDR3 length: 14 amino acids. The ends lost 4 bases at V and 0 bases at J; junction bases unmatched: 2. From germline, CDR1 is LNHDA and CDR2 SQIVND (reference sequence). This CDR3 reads CASSNRGVNTEAFF. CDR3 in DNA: TGTGCCAGTAGTAACAGGGGAGTGAACACTGAAGCTTTCTTT.

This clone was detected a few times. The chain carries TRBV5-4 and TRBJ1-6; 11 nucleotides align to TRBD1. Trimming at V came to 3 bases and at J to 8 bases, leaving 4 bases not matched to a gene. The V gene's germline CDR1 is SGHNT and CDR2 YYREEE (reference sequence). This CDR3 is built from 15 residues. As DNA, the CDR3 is TGTGCCAGCAGCTGGGACAGGGGGGTAGATTCACCCCTCCACTTT. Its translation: CASSWDRGVDSPLHF.

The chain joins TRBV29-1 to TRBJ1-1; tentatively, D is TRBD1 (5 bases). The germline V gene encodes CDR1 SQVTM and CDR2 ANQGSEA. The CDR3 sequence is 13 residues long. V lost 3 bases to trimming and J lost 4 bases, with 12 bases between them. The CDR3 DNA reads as TGCAGCGTTGAGGGCCAGGGATTCACTGAAGCTTTCTTT. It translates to CSVEGQGFTEAFF.

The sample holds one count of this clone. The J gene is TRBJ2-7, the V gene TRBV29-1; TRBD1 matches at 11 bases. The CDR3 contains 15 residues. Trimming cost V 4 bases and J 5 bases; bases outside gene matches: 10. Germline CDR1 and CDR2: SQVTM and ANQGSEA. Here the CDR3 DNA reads TGCAGCGTTGGTTCTGGACAGGGGGCTTCGGACGAGCAGTACTTC. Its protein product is CSVGSGQGASDEQYF.

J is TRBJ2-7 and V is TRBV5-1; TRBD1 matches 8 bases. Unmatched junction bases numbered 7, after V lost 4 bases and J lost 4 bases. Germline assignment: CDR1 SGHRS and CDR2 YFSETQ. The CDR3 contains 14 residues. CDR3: CASSIRQGRYEQYF. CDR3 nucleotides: TGCGCCAGCAGCATTAGACAGGGGCGGTACGAGCAGTACTTC.

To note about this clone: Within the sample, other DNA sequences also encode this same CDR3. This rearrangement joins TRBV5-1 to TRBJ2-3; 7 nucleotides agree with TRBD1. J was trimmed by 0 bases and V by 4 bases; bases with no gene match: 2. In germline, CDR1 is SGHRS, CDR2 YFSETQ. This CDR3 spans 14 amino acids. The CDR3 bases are TGCGCCAGCAGCCTGGGACAGAGCACAGATACGCAGTATTTT. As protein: CASSLGQSTDTQYF.

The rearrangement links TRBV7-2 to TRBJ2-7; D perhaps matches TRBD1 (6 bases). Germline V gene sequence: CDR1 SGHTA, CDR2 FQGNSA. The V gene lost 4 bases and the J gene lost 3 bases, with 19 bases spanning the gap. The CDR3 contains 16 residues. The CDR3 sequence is CASSSPPRGSGYEQYF. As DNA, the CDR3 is TGTGCCAGCAGCTCCCCGCCCAGGGGTTCGGGCTACGAGCAGTACTTC.

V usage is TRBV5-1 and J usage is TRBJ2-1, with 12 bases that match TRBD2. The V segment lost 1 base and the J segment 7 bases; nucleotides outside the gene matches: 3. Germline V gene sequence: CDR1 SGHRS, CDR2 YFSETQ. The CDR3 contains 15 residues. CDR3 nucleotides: TGCGCCAGCAGCTTGACTAGCGGGGGGTATAATGAGCAGTTCTTC. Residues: CASSLTSGGYNEQFF.

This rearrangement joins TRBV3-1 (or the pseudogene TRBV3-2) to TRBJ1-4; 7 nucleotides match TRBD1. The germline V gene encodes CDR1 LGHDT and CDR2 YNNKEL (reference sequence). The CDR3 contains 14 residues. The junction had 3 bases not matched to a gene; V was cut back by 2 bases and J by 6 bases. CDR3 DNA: TGTGCCAGCAGCCAAATGGGGACAGATGAAAAACTGTTTTTT. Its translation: CASSQMGTDEKLFF.

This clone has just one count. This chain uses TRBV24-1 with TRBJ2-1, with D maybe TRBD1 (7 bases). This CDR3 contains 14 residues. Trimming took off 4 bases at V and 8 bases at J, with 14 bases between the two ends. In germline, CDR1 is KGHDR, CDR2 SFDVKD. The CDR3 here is CATSETQGRYEQFF. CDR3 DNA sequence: TGTGCCACCAGTGAGACACAGGGGAGGTATGAGCAGTTCTTC.

The CDR3 DNA reads TGTGCCAGAAGCTTAGAAGGCAGGGGACCTGGCTACACCTTC. It encodes CARSLEGRGPGYTF. The genes are TRBV7-5 and TRBJ1-2; the table's TRBD1 call for D was not verified on the DNA. TRBV7-5 is tagged as a pseudogene. The CDR3 sequence is 14 residues long.

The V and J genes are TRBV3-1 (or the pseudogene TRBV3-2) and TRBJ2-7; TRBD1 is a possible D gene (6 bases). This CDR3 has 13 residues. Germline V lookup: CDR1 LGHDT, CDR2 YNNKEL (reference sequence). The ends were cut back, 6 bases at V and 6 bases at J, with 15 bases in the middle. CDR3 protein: CASSPDRFGEQYF. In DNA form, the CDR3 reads TGTGCCAGCAGTCCCGACAGGTTTGGCGAGCAGTACTTC.

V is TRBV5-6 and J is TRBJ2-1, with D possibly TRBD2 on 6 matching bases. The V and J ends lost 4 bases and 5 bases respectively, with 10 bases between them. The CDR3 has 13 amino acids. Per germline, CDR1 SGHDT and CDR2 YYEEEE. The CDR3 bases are TGTGCCAGCAGCGCGGGACTGCACAATGAGCAGTTCTTC. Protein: CASSAGLHNEQFF.

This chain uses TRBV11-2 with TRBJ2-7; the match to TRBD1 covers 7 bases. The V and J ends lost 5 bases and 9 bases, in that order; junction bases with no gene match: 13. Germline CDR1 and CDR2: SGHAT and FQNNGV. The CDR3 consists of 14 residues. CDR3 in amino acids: CASSTQGQVAGQYF. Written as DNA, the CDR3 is TGTGCCAGCAGCACCCAAGGACAGGTTGCGGGGCAGTACTTC.

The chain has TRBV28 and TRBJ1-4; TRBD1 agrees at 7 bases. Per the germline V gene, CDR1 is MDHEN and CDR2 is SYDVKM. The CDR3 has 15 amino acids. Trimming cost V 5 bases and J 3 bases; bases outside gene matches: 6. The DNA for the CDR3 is TGTGCCAGCAGTAGACAGGGTACGTCTAATGAAAAACTGTTTTTT. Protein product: CASSRQGTSNEKLFF.